This TCR beta chain was identified during a study of blood T cell repertoires in COVID-19. The overall study: Whether acute or convalescent, the COVID-19 samples came from the United States, Italy and Spain. PBMCs, B-cell-depleted T cells, or T cells were the source of the cDNA or gDNA that made up the material.

Study processing details: Reference gene primer amplification gave estimated nucleated cell counts. This table comes from immunoSEQ multiplex PCR, and its TCRdb copy is limited to in-frame clones, with some not included. Clone size and V and J calls were adopted from that table, with D and trimming inferred from the DNA. The table has 310,000 or so clones, 80% to 90% seen once; the top ten hold roughly a tenth. The CDR3 is 16 residues long. The V gene end was trimmed by 4 bases and the J gene end by 4 bases; junction bases not matched to a gene: 11. The V gene's germline CDR1 is SGHNT and CDR2 YYREEE (reference sequence). A Seattle source enrolled patients during active infection and followed them longitudinally.

Sequenced sample: peripheral blood. This clonotype originated in a man aged 25 to 40 with COVID-19, enrolled during active disease. The chain is built from TRBV5-4 and TRBJ2-7; 10 bases match TRBD2. The CDR3 reads CASSRPLAGAPYEQYF. CDR3 nucleotides: TGTGCCAGCAGCCGCCCGCTAGCGGGGGCCCCATACGAGCAGTACTTC.